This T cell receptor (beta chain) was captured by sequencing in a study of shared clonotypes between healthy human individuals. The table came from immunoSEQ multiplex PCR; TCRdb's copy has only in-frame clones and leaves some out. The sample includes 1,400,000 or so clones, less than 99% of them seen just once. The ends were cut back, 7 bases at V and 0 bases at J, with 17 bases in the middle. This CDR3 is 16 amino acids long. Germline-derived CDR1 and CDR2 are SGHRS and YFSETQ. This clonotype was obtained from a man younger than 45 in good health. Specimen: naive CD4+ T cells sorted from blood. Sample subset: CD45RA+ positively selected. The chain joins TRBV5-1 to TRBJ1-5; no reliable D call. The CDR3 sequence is CASSPAEDGSNQPQHF. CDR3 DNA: TGCGCCAGCTCACCCGCGGAGGACGGTAGCAATCAGCCCCAGCATTTT.